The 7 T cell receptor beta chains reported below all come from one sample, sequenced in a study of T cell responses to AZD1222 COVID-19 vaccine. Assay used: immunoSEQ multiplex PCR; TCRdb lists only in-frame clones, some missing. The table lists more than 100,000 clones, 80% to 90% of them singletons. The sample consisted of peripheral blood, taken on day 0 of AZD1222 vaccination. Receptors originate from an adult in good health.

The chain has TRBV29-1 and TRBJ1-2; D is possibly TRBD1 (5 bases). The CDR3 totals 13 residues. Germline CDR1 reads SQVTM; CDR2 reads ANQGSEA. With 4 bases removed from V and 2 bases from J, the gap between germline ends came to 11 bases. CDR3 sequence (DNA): TGCAGCGTTGGAGGGACCAAGAACTATGGCTACACCTTC. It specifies CSVGGTKNYGYTF.

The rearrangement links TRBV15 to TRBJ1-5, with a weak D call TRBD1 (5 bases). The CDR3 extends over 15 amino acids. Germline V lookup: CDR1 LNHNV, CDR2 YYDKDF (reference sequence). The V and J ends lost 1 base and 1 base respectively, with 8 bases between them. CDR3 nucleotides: TGTGCCACCAGCAGAGTTTCAGGGAGCAATCAGCCCCAGCATTTT. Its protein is CATSRVSGSNQPQHF.

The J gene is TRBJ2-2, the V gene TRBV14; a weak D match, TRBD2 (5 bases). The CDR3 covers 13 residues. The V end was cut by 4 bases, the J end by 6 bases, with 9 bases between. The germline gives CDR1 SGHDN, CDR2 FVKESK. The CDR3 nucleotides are TGTGCCAGCAGCCCCCGGACTTCCGGGGAGCTGTTTTTT. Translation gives CASSPRTSGELFF. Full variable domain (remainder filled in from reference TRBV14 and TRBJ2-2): EAGVTQFPSHSVIEKGQTVTLRCDPISGHDNLYWYRRVMGKEIKFLLHFVKESKQDESGMPNNRFLAERTGGTYSTLKVQPAELEDSGVYFCASSPRTSGELFFGEGSRLTVL.

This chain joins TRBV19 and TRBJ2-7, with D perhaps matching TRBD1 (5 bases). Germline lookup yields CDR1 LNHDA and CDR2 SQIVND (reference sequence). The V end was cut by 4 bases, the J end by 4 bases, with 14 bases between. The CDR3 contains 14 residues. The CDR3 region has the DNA TGTGCCAGTAGTAGGCGGCAGGGATTATACGAGCAGTACTTC. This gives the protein CASSRRQGLYEQYF.

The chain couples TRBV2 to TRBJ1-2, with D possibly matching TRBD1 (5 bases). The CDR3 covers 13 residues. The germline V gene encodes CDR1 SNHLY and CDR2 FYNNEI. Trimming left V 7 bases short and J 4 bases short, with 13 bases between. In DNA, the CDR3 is TGTGCCAGCAAGAATAGGGGCCCCTATGGCTACACCTTC. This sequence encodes CASKNRGPYGYTF.

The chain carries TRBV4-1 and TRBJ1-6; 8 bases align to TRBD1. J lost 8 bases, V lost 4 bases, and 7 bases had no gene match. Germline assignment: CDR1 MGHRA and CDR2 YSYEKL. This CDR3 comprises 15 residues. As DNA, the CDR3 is TGCGCCAGCAGCCTAGACAGGGGTTTGGATTCACCCCTCCACTTT. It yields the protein CASSLDRGLDSPLHF.

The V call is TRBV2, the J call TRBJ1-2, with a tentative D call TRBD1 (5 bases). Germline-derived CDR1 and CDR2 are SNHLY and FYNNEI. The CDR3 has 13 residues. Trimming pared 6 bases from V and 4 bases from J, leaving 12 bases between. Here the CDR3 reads CASRGTGLYGYTF. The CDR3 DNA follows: TGTGCCAGCAGAGGGACGGGACTCTATGGCTACACCTTC. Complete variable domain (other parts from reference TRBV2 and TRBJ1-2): EPEVTQTPSHQVTQMGQEVILRCVPISNHLYFYWYRQILGQKVEFLVSFYNNEISEKSEIFDDQFSVERPDGSNFTLKIRSTKLEDSAMYFCASRGTGLYGYTFGSGTRLTVV.